These T cell receptor beta chains were read from a single sample in a study of CD8 T cells in ankylosing spondylitis. TCRdb itself ran the 5' RACE reads through MiXCR, one entry per CDR3 protein. In the table there are 250,000 or so distinct CDR3 sequences, roughly a quarter of which are singletons. The specimen sequenced was blood, either unsorted or a sorted T cell fraction (not recorded which). Every receptor here comes from a male donor with ankylosing spondylitis or in good health (not recorded which). CDR3s include the opening cysteine and the closing phenylalanine or tryptophan. D genes are given only for firm matches. Size is omitted from some rows. Given values are once, few, many or a class for expanded clones.

j_gene: TRBJ2-5; v_gene: TRBV20-1; abundance: -; d_gene: -; CDR3nt: TGCAGTGCTCTATCCTCGGCGGGGGCCCCAGGGACCCAGTACTTC; CDR3aa: CSALSSAGAPGTQYF
j_gene: TRBJ2-5; v_gene: TRBV4-2; abundance: many; d_gene: -; CDR3nt: TGTGCCAGCAGCCAAGCACCCGGGTACGGAGAGACCCAGTACTTC; CDR3aa: CASSQAPGYGETQYF
j_gene: TRBJ2-6; v_gene: TRBV20-1; abundance: -; d_gene: -; CDR3nt: TGCAGTGCCCAGAAGGGGGTATCTGGGGCCAACGTCCTGACTTTC; CDR3aa: CSAQKGVSGANVLTF
j_gene: TRBJ1-2; v_gene: TRBV20-1; abundance: many; d_gene: TRBD1; CDR3nt: TGCAGTGCCTGGACAGGGCGTGTTTTTGGCTACACCTTC; CDR3aa: CSAWTGRVFGYTF
j_gene: TRBJ2-1; v_gene: TRBV20-1; abundance: few; d_gene: -; CDR3nt: TGCAGTGCTCCCCAACTGGGTGGATGGGGCTACAATGAGCAGTTCTTC; CDR3aa: CSAPQLGGWGYNEQFF
j_gene: TRBJ2-7; v_gene: TRBV20-1; abundance: many; d_gene: TRBD1; CDR3nt: TGCAGTGCTAGAGAGACAGGGGGATTCTACGAGCAGTACTTC; CDR3aa: CSARETGGFYEQYF
j_gene: TRBJ2-1; v_gene: TRBV5-1; abundance: many; d_gene: TRBD1; CDR3nt: TGCGCCAGCAGCTCTGACAGGGGGGGGGTTGAGCAGTTCTTC; CDR3aa: CASSSDRGGVEQFF
j_gene: TRBJ2-7; v_gene: TRBV20-1; abundance: -; d_gene: TRBD1; CDR3nt: TGCAGTGCTACTGACAGGGCGGACGAGCAGTACTTC; CDR3aa: CSATDRADEQYF
j_gene: TRBJ2-2; v_gene: TRBV11-3; abundance: -; d_gene: -; CDR3nt: TGTGCCAGCAGCTTAGGTCGGAAGAACACCGGGGAGCTGTTTTTT; CDR3aa: CASSLGRKNTGELFF
j_gene: TRBJ2-2; v_gene: TRBV6-1; abundance: few; d_gene: TRBD1; CDR3nt: TGTGCCAGCAGCCGGGACAGGGTCCAGAACACCGGGGAGCTGTTTTTT; CDR3aa: CASSRDRVQNTGELFF
j_gene: TRBJ1-5; v_gene: TRBV20-1; abundance: -; d_gene: TRBD1; CDR3nt: TGCAGTGCCTTACAGGGGAATGACAATCAGCCCCAGCATTTT; CDR3aa: CSALQGNDNQPQHF
j_gene: TRBJ2-2; v_gene: TRBV12-3/TRBV12-4; abundance: many; d_gene: -; CDR3nt: TGTGCCAGCACCCTACTCAGGGGAGCCACCGGGGAGCTGTTTTTT; CDR3aa: CASTLLRGATGELFF